These 25 T cell receptor beta chains were all obtained from the same sample, sequenced in a study of blood T cells in healthy people across ages. With a J-beta primer mix and a sample-barcoded 5' primer, a second PCR ran roughly 7 to 11 cycles. Each CDR3 protein is one row after TCRdb ran MiXCR on the 5' RACE reads. The sample includes hundreds of thousands of distinct CDR3 sequences, around 45% of them seen just once. Sequenced material: blood. These receptors came from a man of 80 years or more in good health.

This clonotype was recorded at least ten times. The V gene is TRBV7-3, the J gene TRBJ2-5; D is perhaps TRBD2 (6 bases). CDR1 is SGHTA and CDR2 is FQGTGA in the germline V gene. This CDR3 is 13 amino acids long. Trimming cost V 6 bases and J 0 bases, with 8 bases left between them. The CDR3, as DNA: TGTGCCAGCAGTCGGGGGTACCAAGAGACCCAGTACTTC. Protein product: CASSRGYQETQYF.

The CDR3 sequence: CSARGPGQGEETQYF. Written as DNA, the CDR3 is TGCAGTGCTAGAGGACCGGGACAGGGCGAAGAGACCCAGTACTTC. V and J are TRBV20-1 and TRBJ2-5; 9 nucleotides line up with TRBD1. Germline assignment: CDR1 DFQATT and CDR2 SNEGSKA (reference sequence). The CDR3 is 15 residues long. J gave up 3 bases and V 1 base, and 6 bases lay outside the gene matches.

The chain joins TRBV7-2 to TRBJ2-7; D gene uncertain. Germline-derived CDR1 and CDR2 are SGHTA and FQGNSA. V dropped 5 bases and J dropped 4 bases, with 15 bases sitting between them. The CDR3 has 14 residues. In DNA form, the CDR3 reads TGTGCCAGCAGCCCCGCCCCGGCCCTGTACGAGCAGTACTTC. It yields the protein CASSPAPALYEQYF.

The J gene is TRBJ1-5, the V gene TRBV12-3 or TRBV12-4, with D uncertain. V was trimmed by 4 bases and J by 12 bases, leaving 10 bases between them. The CDR3 length is 11 residues. The CDR3 nucleotides read TGTGCCAGCAGTTCCCGAGAGAACCAGCATTTT. Amino acid sequence: CASSSRENQHF.

The chain joins TRBV5-4 to TRBJ2-7, with D perhaps matching TRBD2 (5 bases). CDR3 size: 14 residues. V gave up 4 bases and J gave up 3 bases, with 14 bases separating them. The germline gives CDR1 SGHNT, CDR2 YYREEE (reference sequence). The CDR3 DNA is TGTGCCAGCAGCAACCGGGATATAATCTACGAGCAGTACTTC. Translated: CASSNRDIIYEQYF.

In regard to this clonotype: This clone may be a read error of a much larger clone one base away. V and J are TRBV6-5 and TRBJ2-7; TRBD1 matches at 7 bases. Germline loops: CDR1 MNHEY, CDR2 SVGAGI. The CDR3 runs to 14 residues. The CDR3 region has the DNA TGTGCCTGCAGCCTAGACAGGGCCCCCTACGAGCAGTACTTC. This translates into CACSLDRAPYEQYF.

V is TRBV27 and J is TRBJ2-3; D is uncertain. The CDR3 covers 13 residues. Germline V gives CDR1 MNHEY, CDR2 SMNVEV (reference sequence). The V end lost 10 bases, the J end lost 0 bases, and 11 bases lay between the germline ends. This CDR3 reads CATRPLSTDTQYF. In nucleotides, the CDR3 is TGTGCCACGCGGCCCTTAAGCACAGATACGCAGTATTTT.

This clonotype was detected ten times or more. CDR3 sequence reads: CASSFISGANVLTF. DNA for the CDR3: TGTGCCAGCAGTTTTATCTCTGGGGCCAACGTCCTGACTTTC. The rearrangement uses TRBV27 and TRBJ2-6; D unclear. Germline CDR1 reads MNHEY; CDR2 reads SMNVEV (reference sequence). The CDR3 length is 14 residues. Trimming removed 3 bases from V and 0 bases from J, with 3 bases in between. Full variable domain (rest looked up from reference TRBV27 and TRBJ2-6): EAQVTQNPRYLITVTGKKLTVTCSQNMNHEYMSWYRQDPGLGLRQIYYSMNVEVTDKGDVPEGYKVSRKEKRNFPLILESPSPNQTSLYFCASSFISGANVLTFGAGSRLTVL.

The chain recombines TRBV5-5 with TRBJ2-6; TRBD2 agrees at 8 bases. Germline V gene lookup returns CDR1 SGHKS and CDR2 YYEKEE (reference sequence). The CDR3 totals 17 residues. After removal of 5 bases from V and 0 bases from J, the junction contained 7 bases not matched to a gene. In nucleotides, the CDR3 is TGTGCCAGCAGTGGACTAGCTTTGGGCTCTGGGGCCAACGTCCTGACTTTC. It translates to CASSGLALGSGANVLTF.

The CDR3 spells CASSTRTGAAEQYF. The CDR3 DNA is TGTGCCAGCAGCACCAGGACAGGGGCGGCCGAGCAGTACTTC. The chain uses TRBV11-2 and TRBJ2-7, with TRBD1 matching 9 bases. The junction had 8 bases not matched to a gene; V was cut back by 5 bases and J by 6 bases. Germline lookup yields CDR1 SGHAT and CDR2 FQNNGV. CDR3 size: 14 residues.

This clonotype was counted between two and nine times. The V call is TRBV6-5, the J call TRBJ2-5; perhaps TRBD1 as D (5 bases). CDR3 length equals 14 residues. The V gene lost 6 bases and the J gene lost 1 base, with 12 bases spanning the gap. The germline V gene encodes CDR1 MNHEY and CDR2 SVGAGI. CDR3 sequence: CASSRRQSQETQYF. The CDR3 DNA reads as TGTGCCAGCAGCCGACGACAGAGCCAAGAGACCCAGTACTTC.

This clonotype has more than one count but fewer than ten. The J gene is TRBJ2-3, the V gene TRBV20-1; perhaps TRBD1 as D (6 bases). The germline V gene encodes CDR1 DFQATT and CDR2 SNEGSKA (reference sequence). V was pared by 1 base and J by 3 bases, with 14 bases between. This CDR3 comprises 15 residues. The CDR3 protein is CSARVPGTQTDTQYF. Written as DNA, the CDR3 is TGCAGTGCTAGAGTCCCCGGGACACAAACAGATACGCAGTATTTT.

This chain joins TRBV12-3 or TRBV12-4 and TRBJ2-1; 9 nucleotides match TRBD2. The DNA end lines up better with TRBJ2-7; the J call may be wrong. CDR3 length: 15 residues. The DNA of the CDR3 is TGTGCCAGCAGTGAGGCGGGAGGGCCGTACAATGAGCAGTACTTC. Amino acids: CASSEAGGPYNEQYF.

V gene TRBV5-1 combines with J gene TRBJ2-1; the D call may be TRBD1 or TRBD2 (5 bases each). CDR1 and CDR2 (germline): SGHRS, YFSETQ. Trimming left V 4 bases short and J 5 bases short, with 13 bases between. The CDR3 consists of 14 residues. CDR3 loop: CASSPPGPNNEQFF. The DNA for the CDR3 is TGCGCCAGCAGCCCACCGGGACCCAACAATGAGCAGTTCTTC.

As for this clonotype: One end of the junction does not line up with germline, which may come from a read error. This chain connects TRBV20-1 to TRBJ2-1, with 8 nucleotides matching TRBD2. In germline, CDR1 is DFQATT, CDR2 SNEGSKA (reference sequence). The CDR3 extends over 15 amino acids. For the CDR3, the DNA is TGCAGTGCTAGATCCGAGCGGGAGCTTATCAATGTGCAGTTCTTC. Residues: CSARSERELINVQFF.

CDR3: CSVEDKGGYEQYF. CDR3 coding DNA: TGCAGCGTTGAAGATAAGGGTGGCTACGAGCAGTACTTC. This chain connects TRBV29-1 to TRBJ2-7; D remains unclear. In germline, CDR1 is SQVTM, CDR2 ANQGSEA. Trimming left V 0 bases short and J 3 bases short, with 9 bases between. CDR3 length: 13 residues.

V gene TRBV2 combines with J gene TRBJ2-3; the D gene is possibly TRBD2 (6 bases). CDR3 size: 12 residues. In germline, CDR1 is SNHLY, CDR2 FYNNEI. Between the trimmed V and J ends, which lost 4 bases and 11 bases, there was a span of 13 bases. CDR3 amino acids: CASSGELARQYF. CDR3 DNA: TGTGCCAGCAGTGGGGAGCTAGCGAGGCAGTATTTT.

This clonotype has more than one count but fewer than ten. One junction end does not reproduce the germline sequence, and a read error may be involved. This rearrangement joins TRBV10-3 to TRBJ2-7; D unclear. Germline V gives CDR1 ENHRY, CDR2 SYGVKD. This CDR3 spans 15 amino acids. The DNA for the CDR3 is TGTGCCAACAGTGGTTTCAAAGACGGATCCTACGAGCAGTACTTC. As protein: CANSGFKDGSYEQYF.

The V call is TRBV24-1, the J call TRBJ2-1; 9 bases match TRBD2. The length of the CDR3 is 16 residues. Trimming cost V 3 bases and J 1 base; bases outside gene matches: 3. Germline assignment: CDR1 KGHDR and CDR2 SFDVKD. CDR3 loop: CATSDRLAGSYNEQFF. The CDR3 DNA is TGTGCCACCAGTGATAGGCTAGCGGGATCCTACAATGAGCAGTTCTTC.

This clonotype was recorded a few times. This chain joins TRBV9 and TRBJ1-5; perhaps TRBD1 as D (5 bases). The CDR3 length is 14 residues. The germline V and J ends were trimmed by 0 bases and 7 bases, with 11 bases remaining between them. Germline V gene data show CDR1 as SGDLS and CDR2 as YYNGEE. CDR3 protein: CASSVGTGGQPQHF. The CDR3 DNA follows: TGTGCCAGCAGCGTAGGAACAGGTGGCCAGCCCCAGCATTTT.

This clonotype was observed a few times. V gene TRBV20-1 combines with J gene TRBJ1-1; 7 nucleotides line up with TRBD1. The CDR3 length is 16 residues. In germline, CDR1 is DFQATT, CDR2 SNEGSKA (reference sequence). Trimming took 1 base from V and 9 from J; bases not matched to a gene: 17. Written as DNA, the CDR3 is TGCAGTGCTAGAGGGCAGGGGGGAGGTTTTGGGGCCCAAGCTTTCTTT. As protein: CSARGQGGGFGAQAFF.

This clonotype was found a few times. This chain connects TRBV7-9 to TRBJ2-1; no definite D call. Germline lookup yields CDR1 SEHNR and CDR2 FQNEAQ (reference sequence). The germline V and J ends were trimmed by 5 bases and 8 bases, with 16 bases remaining between them. The CDR3 consists of 14 residues. The CDR3 nucleotides read TGTGCCAGCAGCCTTGGGCTGATGGACGATGAGCAGTTCTTC. Translation gives CASSLGLMDDEQFF. The full variable domain, with the rest looked up from reference TRBV7-9 and TRBJ2-1, is DTGVSQNPRHKITKRGQNVTFRCDPISEHNRLYWYRQTLGQGPEFLTYFQNEAQLEKSRLLSDRFSAERPKGSFSTLEIQRTEQGDSAMYLCASSLGLMDDEQFFGPGTRLTVL.

The chain recombines TRBV7-6 with TRBJ2-3, with 10 bases aligning to TRBD2. V lost 1 base to trimming and J lost 5 bases; unmatched junction nucleotides: 6. CDR1 and CDR2 (germline): SGHVS, FNYEAQ. CDR3 length: 16 amino acids. This CDR3 is CASSLGASGRKDTQYF. For the CDR3, the DNA is TGTGCCAGCAGCTTAGGAGCTAGCGGGAGAAAAGATACGCAGTATTTT.

The gene calls are TRBV28 and TRBJ2-7; TRBD1 matches 9 bases. V lost 8 bases to trimming and J lost 4 bases; unmatched junction nucleotides: 9. This CDR3 contains 14 residues. Germline CDR1 and CDR2: MDHEN and SYDVKM. CDR3 residues: CASGETGGEYEQYF. In nucleotides, the CDR3 is TGTGCCAGCGGCGAGACAGGGGGTGAGTACGAGCAGTACTTC. The complete variable domain, with remaining parts taken from reference TRBV28 and TRBJ2-7, reads DVKVTQSSRYLVKRTGEKVFLECVQDMDHENMFWYRQDPGLGLRLIYFSYDVKMKEKGDIPEGYSVSREKKERFSLILESASTNQTSMYLCASGETGGEYEQYFGPGTRLTVT.

The chain links TRBV2 to TRBJ2-6; D not resolved. The CDR3 totals 14 residues. Germline V gives CDR1 SNHLY, CDR2 FYNNEI. V gave up 7 bases and J gave up 0 bases, with 7 bases separating them. CDR3 sequence: CASTSHSGANVLTF. Here the CDR3 DNA reads TGTGCCAGCACTAGTCACTCTGGGGCCAACGTCCTGACTTTC.